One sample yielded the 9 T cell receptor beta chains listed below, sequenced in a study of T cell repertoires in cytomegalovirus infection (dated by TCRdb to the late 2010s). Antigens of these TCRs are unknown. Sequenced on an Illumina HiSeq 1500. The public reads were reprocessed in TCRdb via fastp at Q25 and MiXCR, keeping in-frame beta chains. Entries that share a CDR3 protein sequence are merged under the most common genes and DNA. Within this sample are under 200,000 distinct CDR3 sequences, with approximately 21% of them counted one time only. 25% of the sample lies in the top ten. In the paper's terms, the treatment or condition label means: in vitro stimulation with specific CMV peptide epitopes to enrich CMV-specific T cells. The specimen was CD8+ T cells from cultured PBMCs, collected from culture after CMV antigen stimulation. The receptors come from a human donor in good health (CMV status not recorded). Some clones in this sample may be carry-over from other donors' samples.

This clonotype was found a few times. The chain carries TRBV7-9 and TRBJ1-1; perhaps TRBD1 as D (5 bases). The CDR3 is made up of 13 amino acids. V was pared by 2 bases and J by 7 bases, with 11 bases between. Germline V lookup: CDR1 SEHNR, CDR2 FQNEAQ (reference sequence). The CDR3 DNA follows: TGTGCCAGCAGCTTATCGGGGCCCGATGAAGCTTTCTTT. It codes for CASSLSGPDEAFF.

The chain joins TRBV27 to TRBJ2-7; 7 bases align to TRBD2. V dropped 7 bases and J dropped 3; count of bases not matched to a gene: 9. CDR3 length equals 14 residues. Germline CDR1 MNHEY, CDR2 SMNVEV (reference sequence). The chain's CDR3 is CASTLGRGNYEQYF. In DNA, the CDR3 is TGTGCCAGCACCCTCGGGCGGGGGAACTACGAGCAGTACTTC.

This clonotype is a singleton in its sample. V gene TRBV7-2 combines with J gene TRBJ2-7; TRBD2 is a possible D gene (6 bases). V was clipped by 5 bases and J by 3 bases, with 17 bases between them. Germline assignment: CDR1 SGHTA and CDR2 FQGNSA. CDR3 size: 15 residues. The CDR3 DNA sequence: TGTGCCAGCAGCGGGGGGACCCAGGGTTTCTACGAGCAGTACTTC. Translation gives CASSGGTQGFYEQYF.

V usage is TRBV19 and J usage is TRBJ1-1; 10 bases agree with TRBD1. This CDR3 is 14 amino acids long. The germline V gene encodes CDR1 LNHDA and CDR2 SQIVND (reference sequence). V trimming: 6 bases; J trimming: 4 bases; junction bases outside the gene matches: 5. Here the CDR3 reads CASRGTGDRTEAFF. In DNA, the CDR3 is TGTGCCAGTAGAGGGACAGGGGATCGCACTGAAGCTTTCTTT.

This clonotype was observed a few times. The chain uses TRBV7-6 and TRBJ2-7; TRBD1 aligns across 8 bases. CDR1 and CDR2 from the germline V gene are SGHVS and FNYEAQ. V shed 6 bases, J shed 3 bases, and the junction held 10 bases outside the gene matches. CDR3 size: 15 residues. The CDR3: CASRPRQGTSYEQYF. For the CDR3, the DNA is TGTGCCAGCAGACCCAGACAGGGGACGAGCTACGAGCAGTACTTC.

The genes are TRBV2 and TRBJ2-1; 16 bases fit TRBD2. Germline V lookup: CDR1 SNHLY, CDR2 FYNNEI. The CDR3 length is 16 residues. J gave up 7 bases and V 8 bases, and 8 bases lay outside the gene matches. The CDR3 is CASLGGLAGGPNEQFF. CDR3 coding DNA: TGTGCCAGCCTCGGGGGACTAGCGGGGGGGCCGAATGAGCAGTTCTTC.

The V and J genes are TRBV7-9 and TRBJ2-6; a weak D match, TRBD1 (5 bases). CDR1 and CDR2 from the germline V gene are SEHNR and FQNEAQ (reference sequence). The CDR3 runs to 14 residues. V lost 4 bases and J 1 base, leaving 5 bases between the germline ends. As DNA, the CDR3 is TGTGCCAGCAGCTCAGGGTCTGGGGCCAACGTCCTGACTTTC. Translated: CASSSGSGANVLTF.

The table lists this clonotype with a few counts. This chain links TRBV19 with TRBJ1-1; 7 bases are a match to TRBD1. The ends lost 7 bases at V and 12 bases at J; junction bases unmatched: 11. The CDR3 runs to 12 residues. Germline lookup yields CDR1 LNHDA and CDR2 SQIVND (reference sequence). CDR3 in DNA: TGTGCCAGTAATACGGACAGGCGAATGACTTTCTTT. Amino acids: CASNTDRRMTFF. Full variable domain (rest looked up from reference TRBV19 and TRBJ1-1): DGGITQSPKYLFRKEGQNVTLSCEQNLNHDAMYWYRQDPGQGLRLIYYSQIVNDFQKGDIAEGYSVSREKKESFPLTVTSAQKNPTAFYLCASNTDRRMTFFGQGTRLTVV.

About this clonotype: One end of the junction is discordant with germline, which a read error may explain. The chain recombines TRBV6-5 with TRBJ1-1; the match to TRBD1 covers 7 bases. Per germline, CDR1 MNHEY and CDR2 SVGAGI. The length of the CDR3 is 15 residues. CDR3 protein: CDSSPDRVGNTEAFF. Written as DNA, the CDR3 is TGTGACAGCAGCCCTGACAGGGTAGGGAACACTGAAGCTTTCTTT.